This T cell receptor beta chain was sequenced during a study of T cell responses to AZD1222 COVID-19 vaccine. A word on this clone: Antigen: not known.

The CDR3 runs to 14 residues. Looked up from germline, CDR1 is MNHNS and CDR2 is SASEGT. The V end lost 1 base, the J end lost 3 bases, and 10 bases lay between the germline ends. The method was immunoSEQ multiplex PCR; TCRdb's version includes in-frame clones alone and lacks a portion of them. The sample holds 95,000 to 120,000 clones, approximately 89% seen once. Notes on the study in general: Spike-specific TCR depth and breadth grew after two AZD1222 doses.

This TCR was recovered from an adult in good health. The material was peripheral blood, obtained on day 0 of MenACWY control vaccination. This sequence joins TRBV6-1 and TRBJ2-7; no clear D. The CDR3 coding sequence is TGTGCCAGCAGTGAAGAAGAGAGTTACTACGAGCAGTACTTC. Amino acids: CASSEEESYYEQYF.